This T cell receptor (beta chain) is drawn from a study of regulatory T cells in long-lasting Graves disease. Turning to the study itself: For under 3 months, newly diagnosed Graves' patients had been taking antithyroid drugs.

The CDR3 contains 16 residues. The V end was cut by 6 bases, the J end by 2 bases, with 20 bases between. Noted time point: newly diagnosed GD, antithyroid drugs for less than 3 months. The authors made the TCR library using RNA they extracted from PBMCs. Relying on iRepertoire HTBI primers and Arm-PCR of CDR3 regions, the team built TCR beta libraries. MiXCR, applied by TCRdb to the multiplex PCR reads, yields one record per CDR3 protein. This table holds over 350,000 distinct CDR3 sequences, around 15% found once. The same data also went into a second study, on T cells in Graves' hyperthyroidism and ophthalmopathy.

The sequencing here drew on peripheral blood mononuclear cells (PBMCs), taken at new diagnosis, from a patient treated with antithyroid drugs. The clonotype was recovered from a woman aged 45-65 years with Graves disease. J is TRBJ2-7 and V is TRBV12-3 or TRBV12-4; possible D gene TRBD2, 5 bases. CDR3 coding DNA: TGTGCCAGCAGGGGCACCGGGGAGCGCCAGGCCTACGAGCAGTACTTC. Encoded protein: CASRGTGERQAYEQYF.